Each of the 32 T cell receptor beta chains below was sequenced from the same sample in a study of shared clonotypes between healthy human individuals. Method: immunoSEQ multiplex PCR; TCRdb's copy keeps in-frame clones and lacks some. Of fewer than 2.5 million clones in the sample, roughly 93% are singletons; the top ten hold about 0.38%. Sequencing input: naive CD4+ T cells from PBMCs. The subset: CD45RA+ positively selected. The receptor source for this set is a young man in good health. Some clones in this sample may be carry-over from other donors' samples.

The V and J genes are TRBV28 and TRBJ1-2; unclear D gene. Germline assignment: CDR1 MDHEN and CDR2 SYDVKM. The CDR3 totals 12 residues. V lost 7 bases, J lost 4 bases, and 10 bases lay in between. This chain's CDR3 is CASTRSPYGYTF. The DNA of the CDR3 is TGTGCCAGCACCAGGTCACCCTATGGCTACACCTTC.

DNA for the CDR3: TGCGCCAGCAGCCACGACAGGGGGAAGAGATCTGGGAATGAGCAGTTCTTC. Its protein product is CASSHDRGKRSGNEQFF. J is TRBJ2-1 and V is TRBV4-1; 9 positions match TRBD1. CDR3 size: 17 residues. Germline CDR1 is MGHRA and CDR2 is YSYEKL. With V trimmed by 3 bases and J by 7 bases, 13 bases remained unmatched.

This chain connects TRBV5-1 to TRBJ2-5; 12 bases agree with TRBD2. With 4 bases clipped from V and 0 bases from J, the junction kept 4 bases outside the gene matches. The germline gives CDR1 SGHRS, CDR2 YFSETQ. The CDR3 consists of 16 residues. DNA of the CDR3: TGCGCCAGCAGCCCGGGACTAGCGGGTTACCAAGAGACCCAGTACTTC. Translated, it gives CASSPGLAGYQETQYF.

The chain recombines TRBV10-1 with TRBJ1-3, with 7 positions matching TRBD1. This CDR3 is built from 13 residues. Germline V gene lookup returns CDR1 WNHNN and CDR2 SYGVQD (reference sequence). With 9 bases clipped from V and 2 bases from J, the junction kept 4 bases outside the gene matches. CDR3 DNA: TGCGCCAGAACAGGGGAAACTGGAAACACCATATATTTT. This sequence encodes CARTGETGNTIYF.

In the case of this clone: The sample carries other DNA sequences with the same CDR3. The chain is built from TRBV9 and TRBJ2-1, with 8 bases that match TRBD1. The germline CDR1 and CDR2 sequences are SGDLS and YYNGEE. The trim removed 2 bases at V and 4 bases at J, leaving 5 bases unmatched. The CDR3 extends over 15 amino acids. CDR3: CASSVSGQGYNEQFF. The CDR3, as DNA: TGTGCCAGCAGCGTCTCAGGACAGGGTTACAATGAGCAGTTCTTC.

The rearrangement links TRBV10-3 to TRBJ2-7; D perhaps matches TRBD2 (7 bases). The V end lost 7 bases, the J end lost 5 bases, and 15 bases lay between the germline ends. The germline gives CDR1 ENHRY, CDR2 SYGVKD. This CDR3 has 13 residues. CDR3 in amino acids: CAITGGAVNEQYF. DNA for the CDR3: TGTGCCATCACTGGGGGGGCGGTCAACGAGCAGTACTTC.

The CDR3 DNA reads TGTGCCAGCAGAAGCGACAGGGGTGGTCGGTACGAGCAGTACTTC. This gives the protein CASRSDRGGRYEQYF. The chain joins TRBV6-5 to TRBJ2-7, with 8 bases matching TRBD1. This CDR3 has 15 amino acids. V gave up 6 bases and J gave up 4 bases; unmatched junction bases: 11. CDR1 is MNHEY, CDR2 SVGAGI, per germline.

V is TRBV2 and J is TRBJ2-2, with no clear D. With 7 bases removed from V and 0 bases from J, the gap between germline ends came to 12 bases. The CDR3 sequence is 15 residues long. Germline lookup yields CDR1 SNHLY and CDR2 FYNNEI. CDR3 amino acids: CASKFGLANTGELFF. In nucleotides, the CDR3 is TGTGCCAGCAAGTTTGGGCTTGCGAACACCGGGGAGCTGTTTTTT.

The rearrangement links TRBV9 to TRBJ2-3; no definite D call. Trimming removed 4 bases at V and 3 bases at J, with 6 bases between. CDR1 and CDR2 (germline): SGDLS, YYNGEE. This CDR3 is 12 amino acids long. The CDR3 coding sequence is TGTGCCAGCAGCCCGACTACAGATACGCAGTATTTT. It is translated as CASSPTTDTQYF.

This clone was seen a few times. The chain uses TRBV19 and TRBJ2-3; D is unresolved. V was trimmed by 0 bases and J by 10 bases, leaving 17 bases between them. Germline V gene sequence: CDR1 LNHDA, CDR2 SQIVND (reference sequence). There are 15 residues in the CDR3. The CDR3: CASSIDPGRSHAQYF. In DNA form, the CDR3 reads TGTGCCAGTAGTATAGACCCCGGACGGAGTCATGCGCAGTATTTT.

This clone is a singleton in its sample. CDR3 residues: CASSQVLGRDYEQYF. CDR3 DNA sequence: TGCGCCAGCAGCCAAGTGTTAGGCAGGGACTACGAGCAGTACTTC. The V gene is TRBV4-1, the J gene TRBJ2-7; tentatively, D is TRBD1 (5 bases). The ends were cut back, 1 base at V and 3 bases at J, with 13 bases in the middle. This CDR3 spans 15 amino acids. Germline CDR1 is MGHRA and CDR2 is YSYEKL.

The rearrangement uses TRBV5-1 and TRBJ2-1; 8 nucleotides line up with TRBD1. The J segment lost 4 bases and the V segment lost 4 bases, leaving 7 bases of the junction unmatched. This CDR3 has 15 residues. CDR1 and CDR2 from the germline V gene are SGHRS and YFSETQ. This CDR3 reads CASSDPRQGYNEQFF. For the CDR3, the DNA is TGCGCCAGCAGCGACCCGCGACAGGGGTACAATGAGCAGTTCTTC.

The chain is built from TRBV4-1 and TRBJ2-1; D may correspond to TRBD1 or TRBD2 (7 bases each). Deletions cut 8 bases from V and 6 bases from J, with 20 bases between. Germline CDR1 and CDR2: MGHRA and YSYEKL. CDR3 length equals 15 residues. Here the CDR3 DNA reads TGCGCCAGCGCAACAGCGGGACAGCGGGTCAATGAGCAGTTCTTC. It yields the protein CASATAGQRVNEQFF.

The rearrangement uses TRBV18 and TRBJ1-3, with D perhaps matching TRBD1 (5 bases). Deletions cut 8 bases from V and 4 bases from J, with 21 bases between. This CDR3 is 16 amino acids long. Germline CDR1 reads KGHSH; CDR2 reads LQKENI. The CDR3, as DNA: TGTGCCAGCACTCAGACAGAAAAGAGGTCCGGAAACACCATATATTTT. Residues: CASTQTEKRSGNTIYF.

The chain recombines TRBV6-5 with TRBJ2-1; D may be TRBD1 (6 bases). The CDR3 spans 16 residues. From germline, CDR1 is MNHEY and CDR2 SVGAGI. V shed 2 bases and J shed 6 bases, with 17 bases lying between them. DNA of the CDR3: TGTGCCAGCAGTTACGATGCACAGGGAGCGGTCAATGAGCAGTTCTTC. Translating it yields CASSYDAQGAVNEQFF.

This chain uses TRBV4-3 with TRBJ2-1; D is unresolved. The ends were cut back, 5 bases at V and 7 bases at J, with 12 bases in the middle. Per germline, CDR1 LGHNA and CDR2 YSLEER. This CDR3 spans 13 amino acids. The CDR3 loop is CASSIGLRNEQFF. Written as DNA, the CDR3 is TGCGCCAGCAGCATAGGTTTGCGGAATGAGCAGTTCTTC.

The chain carries TRBV10-1 and TRBJ2-7; 14 bases fit TRBD2. The CDR3 has 17 residues. Germline V gene lookup returns CDR1 WNHNN and CDR2 SYGVQD (reference sequence). V was clipped by 6 bases and J by 3 bases; unmatched bases: 10. CDR3: CASSSGTSGRLIYEQYF. The CDR3 nucleotides are TGCGCCAGCAGCTCCGGGACTAGCGGGAGACTCATCTACGAGCAGTACTTC.

The gene calls are TRBV14 and TRBJ1-1, with D perhaps matching TRBD1 (5 bases). The CDR3 is 15 amino acids. Looked up from germline, CDR1 is SGHDN and CDR2 is FVKESK. V was pared by 1 base and J by 1 base, with 10 bases between. CDR3 in amino acids: CASSQVPGGNTEAFF. CDR3 nucleotide sequence: TGTGCCAGCAGCCAAGTCCCGGGGGGGAACACTGAAGCTTTCTTT.

This chain links TRBV27 with TRBJ1-1; D gene uncertain. The CDR3 contains 13 residues. Looked up from germline, CDR1 is MNHEY and CDR2 is SMNVEV (reference sequence). Between the trimmed V and J ends, which lost 5 bases and 1 base, there was a span of 8 bases. CDR3 residues: CASSHLENTEAFF. CDR3 in DNA: TGTGCCAGCAGTCACTTAGAGAACACTGAAGCTTTCTTT.

The chain is built from TRBV7-6 and TRBJ1-1, with unresolved D. The length of the CDR3 is 14 residues. Trimming shortened V by 1 base and J by 3 bases, and 9 bases separated the two germline ends. Germline lookup yields CDR1 SGHVS and CDR2 FNYEAQ. The CDR3 spells CASSLVARDTEAFF. The CDR3 DNA reads as TGTGCCAGCAGCTTAGTGGCGCGGGACACTGAAGCTTTCTTT.

J is TRBJ2-3 and V is TRBV30; D possibly corresponds to TRBD2 (5 bases). The CDR3 sequence is 14 residues long. CDR1 is GTSNPN and CDR2 is SVGIG in the germline V gene (reference sequence). Trimming took off 2 bases at V and 0 bases at J, with 9 bases between the two ends. The CDR3 sequence: CAWSRLSSTDTQYF. Written as DNA, the CDR3 is TGTGCCTGGAGTCGACTATCTAGCACAGATACGCAGTATTTT.

Remarks on this clone: The sample contains more than one DNA sequence encoding this CDR3. V is TRBV4-1 and J is TRBJ1-2; D call uncertain. V lost 2 bases to trimming and J lost 2 bases, with 9 bases between them. Germline CDR1 is MGHRA and CDR2 is YSYEKL. CDR3 length equals 14 residues. The CDR3: CASSQPGSNYGYTF. The DNA for the CDR3 is TGCGCCAGCAGCCAACCCGGGTCCAACTATGGCTACACCTTC.

The chain couples TRBV2 to TRBJ2-3; D is possibly TRBD2 (5 bases). The CDR3 has 14 amino acids. The germline V gene encodes CDR1 SNHLY and CDR2 FYNNEI. Trimming shortened V by 6 bases and J by 2 bases, and 12 bases separated the two germline ends. The CDR3 region is CASRSQRFTDTQYF. The CDR3 DNA is TGTGCCAGCAGGTCCCAGCGGTTCACAGATACGCAGTATTTT.

This sequence joins TRBV6-4 and TRBJ1-1; D is possibly TRBD1 (6 bases). From germline, CDR1 is MRHNA and CDR2 SNTAGT. The CDR3 has 14 residues. The V and J ends lost 2 bases and 4 bases respectively, with 11 bases between them. The CDR3 here is CASSDNGGPTEAFF. The CDR3 DNA reads as TGTGCCAGCAGTGACAACGGGGGCCCCACTGAAGCTTTCTTT.

Concerning this clone itself: The same CDR3 can be traced to other DNA sequences in this sample. The genes are TRBV7-2 and TRBJ2-7; TRBD1 might be the D (5 bases). Germline lookup yields CDR1 SGHTA and CDR2 FQGNSA. V lost 1 base and J lost 9, with 13 bases in between. The CDR3 spans 13 residues. The CDR3 region is CASSLEAQGGQYF. As DNA, the CDR3 is TGTGCCAGCAGCTTAGAGGCGCAGGGCGGGCAGTACTTC.

About this clone: Other DNA sequences within the sample encode an identical CDR3. The rearrangement uses TRBV6-1 and TRBJ1-2; TRBD1 matches at 8 bases. Per the germline V gene, CDR1 is MNHNS and CDR2 is SASEGT. This CDR3 has 12 amino acids. V shed 5 bases, J shed 4 bases, and the junction held 0 bases outside the gene matches. The CDR3: CASSTGGYGYTF. CDR3 DNA: TGTGCCAGCAGTACAGGGGGCTATGGCTACACCTTC.

This rearrangement joins TRBV28 to TRBJ1-1; D not resolved. V was clipped by 6 bases and J by 2 bases, with 13 bases between them. CDR3 length: 14 amino acids. CDR1 MDHEN and CDR2 SYDVKM come from the germline V gene. CDR3 coding DNA: TGTGCCAGCAGGTCCCCGGGCTTAAACACTGAAGCTTTCTTT. Protein product: CASRSPGLNTEAFF.

The chain links TRBV9 to TRBJ2-3, with TRBD2 identical over 11 bases. The CDR3 loop spans 17 amino acids. Per germline, CDR1 SGDLS and CDR2 YYNGEE. J gave up 6 bases and V 0 bases, and 9 bases lay outside the gene matches. The DNA for the CDR3 is TGTGCCAGCAGCGTAGCGGGACTAGCGGACTCCAGCGATACGCAGTATTTT. Encoded protein: CASSVAGLADSSDTQYF.

As concerns this clone: Additional DNA sequences in this sample encode the identical CDR3. The chain uses TRBV6-1 and TRBJ2-3; unclear D gene. From germline, CDR1 is MNHNS and CDR2 SASEGT. This CDR3 comprises 13 residues. V shed 5 bases and J shed 1 base, with 7 bases lying between them. Here the CDR3 reads CASSSPGTDTQYF. The CDR3, as DNA: TGTGCCAGCAGTTCGCCCGGCACAGATACGCAGTATTTT.

The chain carries TRBV6-5 and TRBJ1-2; TRBD1 might be the D (6 bases). V was clipped by 7 bases and J by 8 bases, with 17 bases between them. CDR1 MNHEY and CDR2 SVGAGI come from the germline V gene. This CDR3 contains 13 residues. The CDR3 spells CASTEQQGVGYTF. The CDR3 DNA is TGTGCCAGCACCGAACAACAGGGTGTCGGCTACACCTTC.

V is TRBV5-6 and J is TRBJ1-4; D not resolved. Germline V gene data show CDR1 as SGHDT and CDR2 as YYEEEE. The V end lost 0 bases, the J end lost 8 bases, and 11 bases lay between the germline ends. CDR3 size: 14 residues. This CDR3 is CASSLAPTAEKLFF. CDR3 nucleotides: TGTGCCAGCAGCTTGGCCCCGACGGCGGAAAAACTGTTTTTT.

Points on this clone: This CDR3 is also generated by other DNA sequences in the sample. The CDR3 here is CASSYRGSGANVLTF. The CDR3 DNA reads TGTGCCAGCAGTTACAGAGGCTCTGGGGCCAACGTCCTGACTTTC. The chain recombines TRBV6-5 with TRBJ2-6; D gene uncertain. The V and J ends lost 2 bases and 0 bases respectively, with 5 bases between them. The CDR3 is 15 residues long. Looked up from germline, CDR1 is MNHEY and CDR2 is SVGAGI.